What follows is one T cell receptor (beta chain) and its context. The antigen is not known. This sample was included in a study of T cell responses to AZD1222 COVID-19 vaccine. Using immunoSEQ multiplex PCR, the repertoire was profiled, and TCRdb retains in-frame clones only, with some absent. The data contain about 130,000 clones, over 85% of them singletons. CDR1 MNHNY and CDR2 SVGAGI come from the germline V gene (reference sequence). The junction had 5 bases not matched to a gene; V was cut back by 7 bases and J by 1 base. The CDR3 has 14 amino acids. General observations from the study: Repertoires were obtained only post-peak T cell response.

The source of this sequence is an adult who received the AZD1222 COVID-19 vaccine. This chain joins TRBV6-6 and TRBJ2-3; 7 bases map to TRBD2. The sample consisted of peripheral blood, taken 28 days after the second AZD1222 dose. The CDR3 reads CASTPSGRTDTQYF. CDR3 nucleotide sequence: TGTGCCAGCACCCCTAGCGGCCGCACAGATACGCAGTATTTT.